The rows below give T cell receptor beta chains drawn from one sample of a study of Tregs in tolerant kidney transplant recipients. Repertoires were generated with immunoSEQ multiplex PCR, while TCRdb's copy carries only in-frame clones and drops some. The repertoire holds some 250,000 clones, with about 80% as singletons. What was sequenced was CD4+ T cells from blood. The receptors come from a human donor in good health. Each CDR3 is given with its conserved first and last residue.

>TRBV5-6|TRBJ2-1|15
CASSLGLAALNEQFF
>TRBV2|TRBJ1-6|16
CASSEFGSSYNSPLHF
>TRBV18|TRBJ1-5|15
CASSTGGAGDQPQHF
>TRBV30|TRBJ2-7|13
CAWRFGSAYEQYF
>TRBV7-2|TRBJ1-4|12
CASSPTYEKLFF
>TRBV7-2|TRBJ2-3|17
CASSSPGGGLRQDTQYF
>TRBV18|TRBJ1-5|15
CASSRGPTINQPQHF
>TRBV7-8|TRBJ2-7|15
CASSYQGDGTYEQYF
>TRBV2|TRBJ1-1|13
CASPTGVSTEAFF
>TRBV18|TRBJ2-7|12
CASSPTGYEQYF
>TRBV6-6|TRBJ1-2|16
CASISGQSGPNYGYTF
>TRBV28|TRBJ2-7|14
CASSFGGLGSEQYF
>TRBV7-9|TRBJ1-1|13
CASSPVWNTEAFF
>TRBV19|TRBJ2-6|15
CASSIRGSGANVLTF
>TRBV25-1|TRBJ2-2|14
CASDGSSNTGELFF
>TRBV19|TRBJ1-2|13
CASTLQGAGGYTF
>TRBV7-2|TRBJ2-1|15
CASSPLGQGYNEQFF
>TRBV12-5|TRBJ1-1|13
CASGNVLGTEAFF
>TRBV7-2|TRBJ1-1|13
CASSLTANTEAFF
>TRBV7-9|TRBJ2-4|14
CASSSAGDRNIQYF